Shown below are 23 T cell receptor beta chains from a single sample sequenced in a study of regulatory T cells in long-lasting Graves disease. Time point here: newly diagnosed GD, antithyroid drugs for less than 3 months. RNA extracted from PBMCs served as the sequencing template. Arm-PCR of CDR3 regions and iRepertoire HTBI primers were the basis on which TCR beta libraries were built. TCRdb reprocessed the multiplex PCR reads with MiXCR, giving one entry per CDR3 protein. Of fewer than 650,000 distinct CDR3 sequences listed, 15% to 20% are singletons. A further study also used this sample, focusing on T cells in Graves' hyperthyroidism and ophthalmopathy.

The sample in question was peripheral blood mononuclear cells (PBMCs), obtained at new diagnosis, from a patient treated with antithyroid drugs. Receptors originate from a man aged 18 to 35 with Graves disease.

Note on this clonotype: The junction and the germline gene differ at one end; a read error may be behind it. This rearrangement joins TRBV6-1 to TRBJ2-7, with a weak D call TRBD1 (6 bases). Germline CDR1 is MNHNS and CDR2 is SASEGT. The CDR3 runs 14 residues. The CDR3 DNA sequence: TGTGCCAGCAGTATGACAGGTCCAACCTACGATCAGTACTTC. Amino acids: CASSMTGPTYDQYF.

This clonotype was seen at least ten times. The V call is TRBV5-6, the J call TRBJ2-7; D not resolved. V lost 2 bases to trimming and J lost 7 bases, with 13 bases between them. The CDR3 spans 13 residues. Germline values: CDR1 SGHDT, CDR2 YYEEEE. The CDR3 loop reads CASSFGSRREQYF. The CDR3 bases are TGTGCCAGCAGCTTCGGGTCCCGTCGGGAGCAGTACTTC. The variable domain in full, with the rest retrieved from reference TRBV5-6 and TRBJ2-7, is DAGVTQSPTHLIKTRGQQVTLRCSPKSGHDTVSWYQQALGQGPQFIFQYYEEEERQRGNFPDRFSGHQFPNYSSELNVNALLLGDSALYLCASSFGSRREQYFGPGTRLTVT.

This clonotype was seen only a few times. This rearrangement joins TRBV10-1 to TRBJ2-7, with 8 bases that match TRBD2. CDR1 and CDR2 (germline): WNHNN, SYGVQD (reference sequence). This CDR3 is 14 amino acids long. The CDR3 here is CDPGGVISLDEQYF. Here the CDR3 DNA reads TGCGACCCCGGGGGGGTCATCTCTCTCGACGAGCAGTACTTC.

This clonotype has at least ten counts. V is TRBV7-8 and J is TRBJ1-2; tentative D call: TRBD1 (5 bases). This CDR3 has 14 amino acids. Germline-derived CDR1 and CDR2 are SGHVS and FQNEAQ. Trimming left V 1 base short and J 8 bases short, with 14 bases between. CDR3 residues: CASSLDGAPAGYTF. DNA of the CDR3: TGTGCCAGCAGCTTAGATGGGGCGCCAGCGGGCTACACCTTC.

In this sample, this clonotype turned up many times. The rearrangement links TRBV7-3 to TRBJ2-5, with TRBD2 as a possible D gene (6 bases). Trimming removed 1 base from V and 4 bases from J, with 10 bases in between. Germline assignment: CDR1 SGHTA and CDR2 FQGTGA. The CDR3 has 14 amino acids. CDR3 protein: CASSLNGGGETQYF. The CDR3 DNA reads TGTGCCAGCAGCTTAAACGGGGGAGGAGAGACCCAGTACTTC.

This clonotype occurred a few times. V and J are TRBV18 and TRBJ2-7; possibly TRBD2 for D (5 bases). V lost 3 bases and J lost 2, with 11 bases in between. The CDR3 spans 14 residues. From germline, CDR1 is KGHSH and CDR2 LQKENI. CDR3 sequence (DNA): TGTGCCAGCTCACCGTCGACTACGACCTACGAGCAGTACTTC. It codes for CASSPSTTTYEQYF.

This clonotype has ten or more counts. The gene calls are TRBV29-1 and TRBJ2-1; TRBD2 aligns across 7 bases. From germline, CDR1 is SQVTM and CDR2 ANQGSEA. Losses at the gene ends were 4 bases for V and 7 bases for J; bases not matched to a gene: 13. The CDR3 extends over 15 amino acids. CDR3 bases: TGCAGCGTTGGGGACCCAGGCGGGAGTCGGAATGAGCAGTTCTTC. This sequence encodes CSVGDPGGSRNEQFF.

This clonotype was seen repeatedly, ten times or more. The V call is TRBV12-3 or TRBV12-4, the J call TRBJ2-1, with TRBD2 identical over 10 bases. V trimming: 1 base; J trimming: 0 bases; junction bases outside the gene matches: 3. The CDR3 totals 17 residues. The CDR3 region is CASSLGPSGSSYNEQFF. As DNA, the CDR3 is TGTGCCAGCAGTTTAGGCCCTAGCGGGAGCTCCTACAATGAGCAGTTCTTC.

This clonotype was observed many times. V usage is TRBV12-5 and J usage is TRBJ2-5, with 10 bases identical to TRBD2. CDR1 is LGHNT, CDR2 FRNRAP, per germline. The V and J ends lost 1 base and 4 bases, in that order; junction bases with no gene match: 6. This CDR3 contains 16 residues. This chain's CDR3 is CASGLGLAGVLETQYF. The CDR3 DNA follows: TGTGCTAGTGGTTTGGGGCTAGCGGGAGTCTTAGAGACCCAGTACTTC.

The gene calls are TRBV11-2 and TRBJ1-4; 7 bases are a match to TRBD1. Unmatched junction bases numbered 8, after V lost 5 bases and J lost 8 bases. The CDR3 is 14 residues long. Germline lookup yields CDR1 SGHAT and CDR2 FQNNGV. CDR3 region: CASSTGRGDEKLFF. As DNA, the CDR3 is TGTGCCAGCAGCACGGGCAGGGGGGACGAAAAACTGTTTTTT.

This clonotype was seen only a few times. In nucleotides, the CDR3 is TGTGCCAGCAGGCCCGGACCCACCACCGAGCAGTACTTC. Amino acid sequence: CASRPGPTTEQYF. The chain joins TRBV2 to TRBJ2-7, with D unclear. The CDR3 extends over 13 amino acids. CDR1 is SNHLY, CDR2 FYNNEI, per germline. Deletions cut 6 bases from V and 6 bases from J, with 15 bases between.

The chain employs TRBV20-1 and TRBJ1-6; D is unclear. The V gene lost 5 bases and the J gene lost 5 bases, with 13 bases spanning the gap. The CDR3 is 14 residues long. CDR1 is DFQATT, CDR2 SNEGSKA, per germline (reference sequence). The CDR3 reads CSALDPANNSPLHF. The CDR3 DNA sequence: TGCAGTGCTCTAGACCCCGCTAATAATTCACCCCTCCACTTT.

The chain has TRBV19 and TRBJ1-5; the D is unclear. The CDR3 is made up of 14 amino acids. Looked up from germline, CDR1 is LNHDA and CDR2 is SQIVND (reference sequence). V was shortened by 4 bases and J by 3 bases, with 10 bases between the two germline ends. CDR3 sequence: CASSTPRVNQPQHF. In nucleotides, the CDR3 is TGTGCCAGTAGTACACCGCGGGTCAATCAGCCCCAGCATTTT.

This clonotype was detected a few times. This chain's CDR3 is CSARGLVGTGNTEAFF. Here the CDR3 DNA reads TGCAGTGCTAGAGGTTTGGTAGGGACAGGGAACACTGAAGCTTTCTTT. The chain is built from TRBV20-1 and TRBJ1-1, with 8 bases lining up with TRBD1. Germline CDR1 is DFQATT and CDR2 is SNEGSKA (reference sequence). The junction had 8 bases not matched to a gene; V was cut back by 1 base and J by 1 base. The CDR3 is made up of 16 amino acids.

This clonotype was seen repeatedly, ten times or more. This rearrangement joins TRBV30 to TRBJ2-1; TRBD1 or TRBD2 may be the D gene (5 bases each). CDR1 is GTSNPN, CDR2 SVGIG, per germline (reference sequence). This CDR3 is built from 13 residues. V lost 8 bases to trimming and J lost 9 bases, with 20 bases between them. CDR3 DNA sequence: TGTGCCAACCAACCGGGGCCCGGTTTTGAGCAGTTCTTC. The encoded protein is CANQPGPGFEQFF.

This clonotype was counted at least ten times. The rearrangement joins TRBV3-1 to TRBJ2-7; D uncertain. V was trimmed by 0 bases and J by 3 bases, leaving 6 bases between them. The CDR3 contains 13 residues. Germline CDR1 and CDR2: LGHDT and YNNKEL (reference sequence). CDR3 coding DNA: TGTGCCAGCAGCCAAGAAGGAATCTACGAGCAGTACTTC. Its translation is CASSQEGIYEQYF.

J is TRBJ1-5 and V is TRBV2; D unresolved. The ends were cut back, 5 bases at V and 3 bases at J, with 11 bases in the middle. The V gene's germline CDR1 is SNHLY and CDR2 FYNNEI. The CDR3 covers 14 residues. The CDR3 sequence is CASSPGSNNQPQHF. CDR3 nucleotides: TGTGCCAGCAGTCCCGGGTCAAACAATCAGCCCCAGCATTTT.

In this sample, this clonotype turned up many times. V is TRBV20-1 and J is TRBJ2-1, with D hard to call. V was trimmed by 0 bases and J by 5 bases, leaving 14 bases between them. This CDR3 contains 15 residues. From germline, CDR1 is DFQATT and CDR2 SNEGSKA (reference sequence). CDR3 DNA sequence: TGCAGTGCTAGAGATTTCCGGAGTTACGACAATGAGCAGTTCTTC. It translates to CSARDFRSYDNEQFF.

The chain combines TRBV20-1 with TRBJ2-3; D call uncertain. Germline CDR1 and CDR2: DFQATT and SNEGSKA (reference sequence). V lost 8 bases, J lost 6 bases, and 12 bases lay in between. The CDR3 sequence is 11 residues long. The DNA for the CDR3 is TGCAGTCCAAAGGACGTTGATACGCAGTATTTT. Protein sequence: CSPKDVDTQYF.

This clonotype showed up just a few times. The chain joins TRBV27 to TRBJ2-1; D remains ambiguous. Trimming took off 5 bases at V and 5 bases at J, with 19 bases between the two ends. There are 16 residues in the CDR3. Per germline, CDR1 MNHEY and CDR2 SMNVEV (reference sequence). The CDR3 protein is CASSVLQPTHNNEQFF. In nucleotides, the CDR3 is TGTGCCAGCAGTGTATTACAGCCAACACACAACAATGAGCAGTTCTTC.

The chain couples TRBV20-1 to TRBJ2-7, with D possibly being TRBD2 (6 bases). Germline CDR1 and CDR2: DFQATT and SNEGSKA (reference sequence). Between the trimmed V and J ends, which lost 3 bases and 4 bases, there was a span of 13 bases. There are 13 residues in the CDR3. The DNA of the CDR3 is TGCAGTGCTAGGCGATTGCGGGGATACGAGCAGTACTTC. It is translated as CSARRLRGYEQYF.

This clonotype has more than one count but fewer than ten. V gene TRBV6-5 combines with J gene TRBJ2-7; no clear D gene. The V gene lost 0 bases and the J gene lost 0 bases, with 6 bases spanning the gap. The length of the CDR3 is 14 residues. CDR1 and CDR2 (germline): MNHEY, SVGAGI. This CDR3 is CASSYSYNSYEQYF. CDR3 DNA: TGTGCCAGCAGTTACTCTTACAACTCCTACGAGCAGTACTTC.

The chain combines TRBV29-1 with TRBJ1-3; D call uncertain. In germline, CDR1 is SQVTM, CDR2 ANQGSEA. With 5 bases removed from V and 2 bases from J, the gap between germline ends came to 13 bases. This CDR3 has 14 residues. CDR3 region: CSVFMAPTGNTIYF. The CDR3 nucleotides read TGCAGCGTTTTTATGGCGCCGACTGGAAACACCATATATTTT.